These 8 T cell receptor beta chains were all obtained from the same sample, sequenced in a study of shared clonotypes between healthy human individuals. The protocol was immunoSEQ multiplex PCR, while the TCRdb copy is restricted to in-frame clones and leaves out a portion. In the table there are around 550,000 clones, 90% to 97% of which are singletons. The sample taken for sequencing was naive CD4+ T cells sorted from blood. Subset in this sample: CD45RA+ positively selected. These receptor sequences come from a young woman in good health.

J is TRBJ1-1 and V is TRBV28; TRBD1 is a possible D gene (5 bases). Germline values: CDR1 MDHEN, CDR2 SYDVKM. The CDR3 has 11 residues. V lost 5 bases, J lost 5 bases, and 6 bases lay in between. CDR3 DNA sequence: TGTGCCAGCAGTGACAGAACTGAAGCTTTCTTT. It yields the protein CASSDRTEAFF.

CDR3 sequence: CASSIRAVVGYEQYF. In DNA form, the CDR3 reads TGTGCCAGTAGTATACGGGCCGTTGTGGGCTACGAGCAGTACTTC. The chain recombines TRBV19 with TRBJ2-7; D remains unclear. Trimming stripped 2 bases from V and 3 bases from J, with 14 bases between. CDR1 is LNHDA and CDR2 is SQIVND in the germline V gene (reference sequence). This CDR3 comprises 15 residues.

This clone showed up just a few times. The genes are TRBV11-2 and TRBJ2-7; D call uncertain. The V end lost 4 bases, the J end lost 3 bases, and 4 bases lay between the germline ends. Per the germline V gene, CDR1 is SGHAT and CDR2 is FQNNGV. This CDR3 has 11 amino acids. The CDR3 here is CASSSFYEQYF. The DNA for the CDR3 is TGTGCCAGCAGCTCCTTCTACGAGCAGTACTTC.

J is TRBJ2-1 and V is TRBV11-2, with TRBD2 matching over 12 bases. V lost 4 bases and J lost 4; bases outside the gene matches: 5. Germline CDR1 reads SGHAT; CDR2 reads FQNNGV. The CDR3 runs 16 residues. CDR3: CASSYGLAGRYNEQFF. The CDR3, as DNA: TGTGCCAGCAGCTACGGACTAGCGGGACGTTACAATGAGCAGTTCTTC. The entire variable domain, with the rest obtained from reference TRBV11-2 and TRBJ2-1, is as follows: EAGVAQSPRYKIIEKRQSVAFWCNPISGHATLYWYQQILGQGPKLLIQFQNNGVVDDSQLPKDRFSAERLKGVDSTLKIQPAKLEDSAVYLCASSYGLAGRYNEQFFGPGTRLTVL.

The J gene is TRBJ2-1, the V gene TRBV12-5, with D perhaps being TRBD1 or TRBD2 (5 bases each). V dropped 6 bases and J dropped 0 bases, with 18 bases sitting between them. Germline V CDR1 and CDR2: LGHNT, FRNRAP. This CDR3 comprises 17 residues. This CDR3 reads CASGSYPRGLSYNEQFF. The CDR3 nucleotides are TGTGCTAGTGGGTCGTACCCCCGGGGCCTCTCCTACAATGAGCAGTTCTTC.

The chain is built from TRBV9 and TRBJ2-1; 8 positions agree with TRBD2. The CDR3 contains 13 residues. J gave up 10 bases and V 0 bases, and 3 bases lay outside the gene matches. Germline assignment: CDR1 SGDLS and CDR2 YYNGEE. DNA of the CDR3: TGTGCCAGCAGCGTAGCTGTAGCGGGAGAGCAGTTCTTC. Translated: CASSVAVAGEQFF.

The genes are TRBV7-8 and TRBJ2-7; D possibly corresponds to TRBD2 (6 bases). V was shortened by 6 bases and J by 4 bases, with 22 bases between the two germline ends. CDR3 size: 16 residues. The germline V gene encodes CDR1 SGHVS and CDR2 FQNEAQ. The CDR3 DNA is TGTGCCAGCAGGGGGGGTGTTTCGGGATCGGAATACGAGCAGTACTTC. The encoded protein is CASRGGVSGSEYEQYF.

The rearrangement uses TRBV6-5 and TRBJ1-4; TRBD1 agrees at 7 bases. With 5 bases clipped from V and 7 bases from J, the junction kept 7 bases outside the gene matches. The CDR3 has 14 amino acids. In germline, CDR1 is MNHEY, CDR2 SVGAGI. The CDR3 loop is CASSLDRAGEKLFF. Here the CDR3 DNA reads TGTGCCAGCAGTCTCGACAGGGCCGGTGAAAAACTGTTTTTT.